The present entry profiles one T cell receptor (beta chain) with its context. The sample comes from a study of a mutant IDH1 vaccine in newly diagnosed glioma. Time point denoted: baseline, week 1 (first vaccination visit). Described treatment: pre-vaccination baseline after standard-of-care therapy. The V gene end was trimmed by 6 bases and the J gene end by 5 bases; junction bases not matched to a gene: 2. The germline gives CDR1 SNHLY, CDR2 FYNNEI. CDR3 length: 14 amino acids. The protocol was immunoSEQ multiplex PCR, while the TCRdb copy is restricted to in-frame clones and leaves out a portion. This table holds about 15,000 clones, 85% to 90% found once.

The sequenced sample was PBMCs, obtained from a glioma patient treated with radiotherapy, temozolomide or both. This TCR was sampled from a woman in her forties with glioma. Some clones in this sample may be carry-over from other donors' samples. The gene calls are TRBV2 and TRBJ1-6; 9 bases map to TRBD1. The CDR3 nucleotides read TGTGCCAGCAGACAGGGGGCGGATAATTCACCCCTCCACTTT. It is translated as CASRQGADNSPLHF.